This TCR beta chain appears in the sequencing data of a study of Graves' ophthalmopathy and Graves' hyperthyroidism. Study background: Peripheral blood was obtained at first diagnosis, ahead of any treatment.

Amplified material comprised TCR beta CDR3 regions derived from RNA transcripts. HTBI primers were employed in first-round RT-PCR, then a second-round multiplex PCR followed. In TCRdb, the multiplex PCR reads were re-called with MiXCR into one record per CDR3 protein. The sample has roughly 380,000 distinct CDR3 sequences; 15% are singletons. The germline V gene encodes CDR1 MNHNS and CDR2 SASEGT. The CDR3 is 15 residues long. Trimming took 5 bases from V and 0 from J, leaving 11 bases between them. This clonotype was detected ten times or more. The starting material, 8 to 10 ml of fresh peripheral blood, provided the PBMCs.

Sequencing was done on a sample of peripheral blood. This receptor was identified in a woman aged 18-29 years with stable Graves' hyperthyroidism. The V gene is TRBV6-1, the J gene TRBJ1-3; no clear D gene. CDR3 residues: CASSITRFSGNTIYF. The DNA of the CDR3 is TGTGCCAGCAGTATTACGAGGTTCTCTGGAAACACCATATATTTT.